This T cell receptor (beta chain) comes out of a study of T cell responses to AZD1222 COVID-19 vaccine (dated by TCRdb to the early 2020s). Concerning the study at large: AZD1222 recipients given second doses at about 4 weeks or at about 12 weeks were pooled, since spike-specific TCR depth and breadth were not found to differ between the two schedules. A total of 240 or so trial participants underwent TCR sequencing, of whom around 210 had received two doses of AZD1222 and about 25 had received two doses of the MenACWY control vaccine. Enrollment into the trials was organized by age into subgroups of 18-55, 56-69 and 70-plus years, and those subgroups contained roughly 150, 30 and 60 TCR-sequenced participants, respectively. Results the study describes overall, beyond this receptor: Reportedly, almost half of the unique spike-specific TCRs recognized epitopes lying outside the regions that are mutated in the B.1.351 and B.1.1.7 variants. A significant rise in spike-specific TCR breadth and depth was observed after two AZD1222 doses relative to day 0 and relative to MenACWY recipients. In the small 56-69-year group, the increase in depth fell short of significance, most likely because of low power. Most participants were white British and females outnumbered males, and the authors suggested that clonal diversity may have been underestimated. Vaccine-associated CD4 TCRs spanned the whole spike protein, with dominant responses in regions 160-218 and 743-854. No day 14 peak-response samples were available, so repertoires were characterized only after the peak T cell response. Only five to seven AZD1222 recipients were SARS-CoV-2 seropositive at baseline, limiting conclusions about previously exposed vaccinees.

On this clone itself: It lacks a known antigen. No qualities accompany the bases; no much larger clone lies one base away.

This specimen's time point label, interpreted: baseline before first vaccination. Samples from vaccinated people were obtained from the UK trials COV001 and COV002, which included a single-blind randomized controlled phase 2/3 trial of AZD1222 (ChAdOx1 nCoV-19) in healthy adults. For TCRbeta chain sequencing, PBMC samples from trial participants were taken at day 0 and at day 28 after the second dose. The CDR3 regions of human TCRbeta chains were subjected to immunosequencing. As for the original processing: Repertoire TCRs were checked for matches against a reference library of SARS-CoV-2-specific TCRs that had been generated using the MIRA antigen-specificity platform. Breadth meant the fraction of unique TCRs that were SARS-CoV-2-associated, whereas depth meant the fraction of total T cells that were SARS-CoV-2-associated. Using the MIRA data, each spike-specific TCR was mapped to the spike region that the TCR reacts to and placed in a CD4 or CD8 class. Log10-transformed breadth and depth values were compared by one-way ANOVA with Sidak's multiple comparisons tests. Imported from immuneACCESS, the table was reduced by TCRdb to in-frame sequences with V and J called. These copies leave out some clones; in studies compared against another copy, an unresolved V gene accounts for under half, and the cause of the remainder is not known. For V, J and clone size, that table is used; D and trimming come from the DNA. Within this sample are 150,000 to 200,000 clones, with 85% to 95% of them counted one time only. Over 0.7% of the sample is held by the ten biggest clonotypes.

The CDR3 measures 14 amino acids from cysteine to phenylalanine. The CDR3 DNA has 42 bases and is translated from base 1. V sheds 6 bases and J sheds 4 bases, leaving 15 bases between their ends. The germline V gene (reference sequence) specifies MNHEY as CDR1 and SMNVEV as CDR2. This TCR derives from an adult in good health. Sample: peripheral blood, taken on day 0 of AZD1222 vaccination. The chain is assembled from TRBV27 and TRBJ1-2; 6 matching bases give a weak D call of TRBD1. The DNA is TGTGCCAGCAGACTGTCCGGGACATTCTATGGCTACACCTTC. This codes for CASRLSGTFYGYTF.